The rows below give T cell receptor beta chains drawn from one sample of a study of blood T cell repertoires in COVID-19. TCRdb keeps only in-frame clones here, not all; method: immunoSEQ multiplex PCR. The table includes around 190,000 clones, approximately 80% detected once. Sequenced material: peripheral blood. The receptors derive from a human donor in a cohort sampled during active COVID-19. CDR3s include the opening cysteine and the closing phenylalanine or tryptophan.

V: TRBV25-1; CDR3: CASVGQVDEKLFF
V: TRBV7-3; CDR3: CASSMTGLGSPLHF
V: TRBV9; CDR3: CASSVGTGHEQYF
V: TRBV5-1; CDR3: CASSFGQGYTGELFF
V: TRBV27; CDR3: CASSVSSGGAYEQYF
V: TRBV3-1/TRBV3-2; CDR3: CASSQGSGQSYGYTF
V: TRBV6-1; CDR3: CASSGTLFFSNTEAFF
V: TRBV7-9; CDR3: CATSPLAGGQETQYF
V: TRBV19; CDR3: CASSILLAGDNEQFF
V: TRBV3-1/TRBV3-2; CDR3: CASSHLGQGGPDTQYF
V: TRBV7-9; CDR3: CASSGRGGPDTQYF
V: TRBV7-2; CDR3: CASSPWTGSSYEQYF
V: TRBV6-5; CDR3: CASRVGDQPQHF